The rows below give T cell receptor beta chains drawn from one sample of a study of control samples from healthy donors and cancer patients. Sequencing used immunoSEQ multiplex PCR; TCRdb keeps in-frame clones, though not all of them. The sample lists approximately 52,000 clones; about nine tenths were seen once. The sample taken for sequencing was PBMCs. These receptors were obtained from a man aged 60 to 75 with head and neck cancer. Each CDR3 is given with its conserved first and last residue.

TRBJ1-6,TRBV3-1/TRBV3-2,CASSLQPGGNSPLHF
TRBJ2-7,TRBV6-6,CASSYSRDEQYF
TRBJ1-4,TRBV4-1,CASSSRAPGDEKLFF
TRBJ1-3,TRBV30,CANMGRSGNTIYF
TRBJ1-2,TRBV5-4,CASSGGQYADGGYTF
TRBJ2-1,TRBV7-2,CASSLGNSGRTNNEQFF
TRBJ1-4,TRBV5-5,CASSFIGQVNEKLFF
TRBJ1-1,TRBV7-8,CASSLASGHTEAFF
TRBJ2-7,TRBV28,CASSSSGGPSGEQYF
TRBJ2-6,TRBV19,CASRRQGLIGANVLTF
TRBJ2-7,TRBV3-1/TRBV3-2,CASSQVDYEQYF
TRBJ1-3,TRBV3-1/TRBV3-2,CASSQDRLPLGQPGNTIYF
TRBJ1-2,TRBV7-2,CASSSQGLGYTF
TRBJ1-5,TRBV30,CAWSLGGNQPQHF
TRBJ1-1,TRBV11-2,CASSLRDRATEAFF
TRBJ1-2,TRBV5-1,CASSPGQDYGYTF
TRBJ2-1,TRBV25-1,CASVTRGDEQFF
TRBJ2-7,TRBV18,CASSPNSGVEQYF
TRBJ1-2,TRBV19,CASSQSAAASNYGYTF
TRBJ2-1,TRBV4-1,CASSQVIRDNEQFF
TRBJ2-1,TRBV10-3,CAINRGGEDNEQFF
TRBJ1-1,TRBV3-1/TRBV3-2,CASSQAGQGNTEAFF
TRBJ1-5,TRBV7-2,CASSLMGQASNQPQHF
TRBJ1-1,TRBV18,CASSPGTNEAFF
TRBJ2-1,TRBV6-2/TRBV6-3,CASSSIYSGRWSNEQFF
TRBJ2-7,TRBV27,CAGSWGQEQVYEQYF